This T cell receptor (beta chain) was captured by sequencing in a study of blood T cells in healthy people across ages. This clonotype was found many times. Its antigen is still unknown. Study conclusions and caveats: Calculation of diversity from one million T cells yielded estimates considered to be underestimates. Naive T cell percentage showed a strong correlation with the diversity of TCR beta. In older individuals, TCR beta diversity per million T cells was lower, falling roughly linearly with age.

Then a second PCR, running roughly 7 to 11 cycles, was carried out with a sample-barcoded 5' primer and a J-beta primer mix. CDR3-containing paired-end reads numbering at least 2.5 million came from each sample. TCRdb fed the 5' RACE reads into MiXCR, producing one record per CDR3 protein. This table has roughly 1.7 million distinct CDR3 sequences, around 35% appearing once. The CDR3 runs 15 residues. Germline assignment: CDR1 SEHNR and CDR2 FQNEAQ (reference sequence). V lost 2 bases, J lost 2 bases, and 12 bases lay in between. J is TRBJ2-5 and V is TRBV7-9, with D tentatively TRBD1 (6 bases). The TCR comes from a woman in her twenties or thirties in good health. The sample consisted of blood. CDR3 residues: CASSLFLGTQETQYF. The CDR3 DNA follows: TGTGCCAGCAGCTTATTCCTCGGGACACAAGAGACCCAGTACTTC.